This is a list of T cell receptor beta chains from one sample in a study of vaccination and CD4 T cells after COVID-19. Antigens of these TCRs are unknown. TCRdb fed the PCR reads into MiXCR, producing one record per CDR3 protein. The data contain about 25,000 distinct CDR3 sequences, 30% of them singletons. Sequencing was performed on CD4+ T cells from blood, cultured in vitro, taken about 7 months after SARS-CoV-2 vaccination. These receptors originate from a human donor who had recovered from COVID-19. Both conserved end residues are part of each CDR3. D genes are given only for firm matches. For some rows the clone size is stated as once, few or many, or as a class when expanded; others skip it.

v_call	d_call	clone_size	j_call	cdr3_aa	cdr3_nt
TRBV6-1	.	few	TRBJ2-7	CASTIREQYEQYF	TGTGCCAGCACTATCAGGGAACAGTACGAGCAGTACTTC
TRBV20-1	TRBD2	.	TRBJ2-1	CSASLWGLAGDNEQFF	TGCAGTGCTAGCTTATGGGGTCTAGCGGGAGACAATGAGCAGTTCTTC
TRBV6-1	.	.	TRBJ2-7	CASSPSHAGRYEQYF	TGTGCCAGCAGCCCCTCACATGCGGGTCGTTACGAGCAGTACTTC
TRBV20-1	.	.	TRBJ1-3	CSASRNSGNTIYF	TGCAGTGCTAGCCGGAATTCTGGAAACACCATATATTTT
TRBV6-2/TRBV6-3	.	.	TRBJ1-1	CASRRGSEAFF	TGTGCCAGCAGGAGGGGTTCTGAAGCTTTCTTT
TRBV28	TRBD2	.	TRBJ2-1	CATLLAGGSYNEQFF	TGTGCCACCCTACTAGCGGGAGGGTCCTACAATGAGCAGTTCTTC
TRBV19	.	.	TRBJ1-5	CASTPGEANNQPQHF	TGTGCCAGTACCCCGGGAGAGGCTAACAATCAGCCCCAGCATTTT
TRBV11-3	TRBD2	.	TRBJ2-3	CASSFRAGLTDTQYF	TGTGCCAGCAGCTTTAGAGCGGGACTCACAGATACGCAGTATTTT
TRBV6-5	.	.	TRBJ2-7	CASSYSTGSGYEQYF	TGTGCCAGCAGTTACTCGACCGGGAGTGGCTACGAGCAGTACTTC
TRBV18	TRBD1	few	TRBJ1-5	CASSPGQANQPQHF	TGTGCCAGCTCACCAGGACAGGCTAATCAGCCCCAGCATTTT
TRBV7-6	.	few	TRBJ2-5	CASSLIGQEEETQYF	TGTGCCAGCAGCTTAATAGGGCAGGAGGAAGAGACCCAGTACTTC
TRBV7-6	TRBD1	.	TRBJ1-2	CASSSRQGGSGYTF	TGTGCCAGCAGCTCAAGACAGGGAGGCTCCGGCTACACCTTC
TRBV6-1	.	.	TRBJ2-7	CAVGQPLYEQYF	TGTGCCGTCGGACAGCCGCTCTACGAGCAGTACTTC
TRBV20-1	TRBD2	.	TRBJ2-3	CSARGAGGGGGDTDTQYF	TGCAGTGCTAGAGGAGCGGGAGGAGGCGGGGGGGACACAGATACGCAGTATTTT
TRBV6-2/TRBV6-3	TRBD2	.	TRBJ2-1	CASSSQGTSGSNEQFF	TGTGCCAGCAGTTCCCAAGGGACTAGCGGGAGCAATGAGCAGTTCTTC
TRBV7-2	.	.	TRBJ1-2	CASSLGPENYGYTF	TGTGCCAGCAGCTTAGGTCCAGAAAACTATGGCTACACCTTC
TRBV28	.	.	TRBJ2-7	CASSQGGGSYEQYF	TGTGCCAGCAGCCAAGGGGGTGGCAGCTACGAGCAGTACTTC
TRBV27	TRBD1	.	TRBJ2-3	CASRPRGSGTQYF	TGTGCCAGCAGACCCAGGGGGAGCGGAACGCAGTATTTT
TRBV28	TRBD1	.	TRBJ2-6	CASRLMGQFSGANVLTF	TGTGCCAGCAGGCTCATGGGACAGTTCTCTGGGGCCAACGTCCTGACTTTC
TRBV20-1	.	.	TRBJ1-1	CSARDLTDRGTEAFF	TGCAGTGCTAGAGATCTTACCGACCGTGGGACTGAAGCTTTCTTT
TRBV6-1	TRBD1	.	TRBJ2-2	CASRAGTGITGELFF	TGTGCCAGCAGAGCCGGGACAGGGATCACCGGGGAGCTGTTTTTT
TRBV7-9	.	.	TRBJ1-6	CASSFLGAENSPLHF	TGTGCCAGCAGCTTTTTAGGGGCCGAAAATTCACCCCTCCACTTT
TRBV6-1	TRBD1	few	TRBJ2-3	CASSVQGVGTDTQYF	TGTGCCAGCAGTGTCCAGGGGGTAGGCACAGATACGCAGTATTTT
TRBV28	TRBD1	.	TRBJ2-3	CASSLPTGTADTQYF	TGTGCCAGCAGTTTACCGACAGGGACAGCAGATACGCAGTATTTT
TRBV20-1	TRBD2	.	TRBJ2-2	CSARGVGGLAGVGGTGELFF	TGCAGTGCTAGAGGGGTCGGAGGACTAGCGGGAGTTGGCGGCACCGGGGAGCTGTTTTTT